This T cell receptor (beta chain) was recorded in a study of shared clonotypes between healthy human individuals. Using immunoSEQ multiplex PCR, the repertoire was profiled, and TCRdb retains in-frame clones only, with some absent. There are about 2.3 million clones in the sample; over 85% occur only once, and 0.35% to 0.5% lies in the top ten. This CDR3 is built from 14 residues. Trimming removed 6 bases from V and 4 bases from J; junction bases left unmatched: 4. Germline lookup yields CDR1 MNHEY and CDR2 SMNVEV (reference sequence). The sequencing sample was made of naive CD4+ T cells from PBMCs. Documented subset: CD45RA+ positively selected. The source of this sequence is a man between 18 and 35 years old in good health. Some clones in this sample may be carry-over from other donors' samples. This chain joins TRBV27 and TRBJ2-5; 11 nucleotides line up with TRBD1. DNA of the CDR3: TGTGCCAGCAGCTATGGGACAGGGGGAGAGACCCAGTACTTC. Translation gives CASSYGTGGETQYF.